What follows are 3 T cell receptor beta chains derived from one specimen sequenced in a study of blood T cell repertoires in COVID-19. Repertoires were generated with immunoSEQ multiplex PCR, while TCRdb's copy carries only in-frame clones and drops some. The repertoire holds about 300,000 clones, with around nine tenths as singletons. The material sequenced was PBMCs or T cells enriched from blood (not recorded which). Source of these receptors: a man in his fifties or sixties who had recovered from COVID-19.

The chain recombines TRBV9 with TRBJ2-2; 13 nucleotides match TRBD2. CDR3 length equals 17 residues. CDR1 is SGDLS and CDR2 is YYNGEE in the germline V gene. V lost 3 bases to trimming and J lost 7 bases; unmatched junction nucleotides: 9. The CDR3 sequence is CASSGGGTSGMVGELFF. The CDR3 nucleotides read TGTGCCAGCAGCGGTGGGGGGACTAGCGGGATGGTCGGGGAGCTGTTTTTT.

The chain employs TRBV28 and TRBJ1-4, with 7 bases identical to TRBD1. With V trimmed by 7 bases and J by 8 bases, 13 bases remained unmatched. This CDR3 is 15 amino acids long. Germline V gene data show CDR1 as MDHEN and CDR2 as SYDVKM. The CDR3 DNA reads TGTGCCAGCATAACCGGCGGGACAGCCGAGGAAAAACTGTTTTTT. The encoded protein is CASITGGTAEEKLFF.

The chain links TRBV5-1 to TRBJ2-7; possible D gene TRBD1, 8 bases. V lost 9 bases, J lost 6 bases, and 22 bases lay in between. Germline V gives CDR1 SGHRS, CDR2 YFSETQ. The length of the CDR3 is 14 residues. The CDR3 loop is CATRSGTGGGEQYF. In DNA form, the CDR3 reads TGCGCCACGAGGTCCGGGACAGGCGGGGGCGAGCAGTACTTC.